The next 10 T cell receptor beta chains were all read from a single sample in a study of shared clonotypes between healthy human individuals. Using immunoSEQ multiplex PCR, the repertoire was profiled, and TCRdb retains in-frame clones only, with some absent. The profile shows about 2.5 million clones, approximately 90% of them singletons. The sequencing input was naive CD4+ T cells from PBMCs. Noted subset: CD45RA+ positively selected. Receptors originate from a young man in good health. Some clones in this sample may be carry-over from other donors' samples.

This clone turned up a few times. The genes are TRBV28 and TRBJ1-1; D remains ambiguous. The germline V gene encodes CDR1 MDHEN and CDR2 SYDVKM. V lost 1 base and J lost 3, with 6 bases in between. The CDR3 length is 13 residues. The CDR3 nucleotides are TGTGCCAGCAGTTTATCACAGTACACTGAAGCTTTCTTT. Protein: CASSLSQYTEAFF. The variable domain in full, with the rest retrieved from reference TRBV28 and TRBJ1-1, is DVKVTQSSRYLVKRTGEKVFLECVQDMDHENMFWYRQDPGLGLRLIYFSYDVKMKEKGDIPEGYSVSREKKERFSLILESASTNQTSMYLCASSLSQYTEAFFGQGTRLTVV.

The chain recombines TRBV5-1 with TRBJ1-1, with 9 nucleotides matching TRBD1. This CDR3 comprises 13 residues. Germline trimming cut 2 bases from V and 6 bases from J; bases unmatched to any gene: 2. Per germline, CDR1 SGHRS and CDR2 YFSETQ. Here the CDR3 reads CASSLDRGAEAFF. The CDR3 coding sequence is TGCGCCAGCAGCTTAGACAGGGGGGCTGAAGCTTTCTTT.

The gene calls are TRBV28 and TRBJ2-7; 11 bases map to TRBD1. After removal of 7 bases from V and 2 bases from J, the junction contained 4 bases not matched to a gene. The CDR3 length is 14 residues. Looked up from germline, CDR1 is MDHEN and CDR2 is SYDVKM. For the CDR3, the DNA is TGTGCCAGCACCGGGACAGGGGGTACCTACGAGCAGTACTTC. Its protein is CASTGTGGTYEQYF.

This clone was seen only once. V gene TRBV7-2 combines with J gene TRBJ2-1; 7 bases align to TRBD1. Unmatched junction bases numbered 13, after V lost 6 bases and J lost 8 bases. This CDR3 spans 15 amino acids. CDR1 SGHTA and CDR2 FQGNSA come from the germline V gene. The CDR3 DNA reads TGTGCCAGCAGACCTCCCGGGACAGTGAACGATGAGCAGTTCTTC. Protein: CASRPPGTVNDEQFF.

The V call is TRBV7-9, the J call TRBJ1-2; 8 bases match TRBD1. Germline CDR1 SEHNR, CDR2 FQNEAQ (reference sequence). Trimming removed 5 bases from V and 4 bases from J; junction bases left unmatched: 15. The CDR3 length is 17 residues. CDR3 region: CASSPVGTGLTSYGYTF. The CDR3 DNA follows: TGTGCCAGCAGCCCGGTAGGGACAGGCTTAACCAGCTATGGCTACACCTTC.

This rearrangement joins TRBV6-1 to TRBJ2-1; weak D call: TRBD2 (6 bases). Germline CDR1 and CDR2: MNHNS and SASEGT. Trimming took off 5 bases at V and 0 bases at J, with 8 bases between the two ends. This CDR3 is built from 14 residues. The CDR3 spells CASSSGGSYNEQFF. In DNA form, the CDR3 reads TGTGCCAGCAGTTCCGGGGGCTCCTACAATGAGCAGTTCTTC.

V gene TRBV15 combines with J gene TRBJ2-7; TRBD1 is a possible D gene (5 bases). Germline values: CDR1 LNHNV, CDR2 YYDKDF (reference sequence). CDR3 length equals 15 residues. Deletions cut 0 bases from V and 2 bases from J, with 11 bases between. Written as DNA, the CDR3 is TGTGCCACCAGCAGAGATCCAGGCAGGGCCTACGAGCAGTACTTC. Protein sequence: CATSRDPGRAYEQYF.

The chain has TRBV7-9 and TRBJ2-2; 7 bases align to TRBD1. V lost 5 bases, J lost 0 bases, and 9 bases stayed unmatched. The CDR3 covers 17 residues. The germline gives CDR1 SEHNR, CDR2 FQNEAQ (reference sequence). This CDR3 is CASSPLGTASNTGELFF. In nucleotides, the CDR3 is TGTGCCAGCAGCCCCCTCGGGACAGCATCGAACACCGGGGAGCTGTTTTTT.

This chain uses TRBV5-6 with TRBJ2-2; D perhaps matches TRBD1 (6 bases). Germline V gene sequence: CDR1 SGHDT, CDR2 YYEEEE. V lost 4 bases to trimming and J lost 5 bases, with 15 bases between them. The CDR3 is made up of 15 amino acids. The CDR3 protein is CASSRTTGWTGELFF. CDR3 coding DNA: TGTGCCAGCAGCCGAACGACAGGTTGGACCGGGGAGCTGTTTTTT.

The chain couples TRBV7-2 to TRBJ2-2; D is perhaps TRBD1 or TRBD2 (5 bases each). CDR3 size: 16 residues. V lost 5 bases and J lost 0, with 13 bases in between. Germline V CDR1 and CDR2: SGHTA, FQGNSA. The CDR3 loop reads CASSLQGSANTGELFF. The CDR3 nucleotides read TGTGCCAGCAGCCTCCAGGGTAGCGCGAACACCGGGGAGCTGTTTTTT.